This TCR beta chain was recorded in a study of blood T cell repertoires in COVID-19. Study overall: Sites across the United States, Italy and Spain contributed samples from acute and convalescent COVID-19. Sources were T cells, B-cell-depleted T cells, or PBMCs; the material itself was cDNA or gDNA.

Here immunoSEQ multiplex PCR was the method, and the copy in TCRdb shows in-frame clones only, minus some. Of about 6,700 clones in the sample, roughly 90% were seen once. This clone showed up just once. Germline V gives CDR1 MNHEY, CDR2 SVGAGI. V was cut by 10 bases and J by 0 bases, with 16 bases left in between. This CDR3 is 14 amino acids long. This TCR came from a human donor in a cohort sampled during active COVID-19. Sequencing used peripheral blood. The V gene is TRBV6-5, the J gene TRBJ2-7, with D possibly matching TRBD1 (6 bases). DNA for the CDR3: TGTGCCACGACGGACAGCCTGAGCTCCTACGAGCAGTACTTC. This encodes CATTDSLSSYEQYF.